This TCR beta chain derives from a study of T-cell reconstitution after alpha-beta-depleted transplantation in children. Study-wide findings and caveats: From newly produced T cells came most of the T-cell counts and diversity one year after transplant. Reported findings indicate that, about two months after transplant, alpha-beta T cells came from several hundred expanded clones, which were derived from non-depleted graft cells. High day-60 TCRbeta diversity in some patients came from surviving recipient T cells and thymic progenitors.

A word on this clonotype: The antigen is not known.

J was trimmed by 6 bases and V by 4 bases; bases with no gene match: 5. CDR1 and CDR2 from the germline V gene are SGHRS and YFSETQ. The CDR3 sequence is 13 residues long. The library targeted TCRbeta and was prepared with unique molecular identifiers. Each CDR3 protein is one row after TCRdb ran MiXCR on the PCR reads. Of about 980,000 distinct CDR3 sequences listed, around 30% were seen once; the top ten hold under 30%. The chain combines TRBV5-1 with TRBJ2-3, with TRBD1 matching over 7 bases. The clonotype comes from a boy in the first two years of life who had a stem cell transplant for SCID, so the T cells may come from the graft donor. This sample comprised PBMCs, mostly from graft donor cells, obtained 360 days after TCRalphabeta/CD19-depleted stem cell transplant. Written as DNA, the CDR3 is TGCGCCAGCAGCAAGGACAGGATCGATACGCAGTATTTT. It yields the protein CASSKDRIDTQYF.